A selection of T cell receptor beta chains follows, all from one sample in a study of Tregs in tolerant kidney transplant recipients. Libraries were prepared by immunoSEQ multiplex PCR; TCRdb keeps only in-frame clonotypes and omits some of them. The sample records about 64,000 clones, more than 75% being singletons. The sample consisted of CD4+ T cells from blood (PBMCs), taken 6 months after the transplant. The receptors shown here come from a human patient who received a combined kidney and bone marrow transplant. The T cells may come from the graft donor. The CDR3 runs from the conserved cysteine through the conserved F or W. D genes are given only for firm matches. Clone size is given for some rows only: seen once, a few or many times, or a class if the clone is expanded.

J: TRBJ2-5
V: TRBV27
size: once
D: TRBD1
CDR3: CASTKYGQGDVETQYF
DNA: TGTGCCAGCACTAAATACGGACAGGGAGACGTGGAGACCCAGTACTTC

J: TRBJ2-7
V: TRBV1
size: -
D: -
CDR3: CTSSQDFGRANYEQYF
DNA: TGCACCAGCAGCCAAGATTTCGGGAGGGCCAATTACGAGCAGTACTTC

J: TRBJ1-2
V: TRBV5-1
size: -
D: TRBD1
CDR3: CASSLDGDRGGGYTF
DNA: TGCGCCAGCAGCTTGGATGGGGACAGGGGAGGAGGCTACACCTTC

J: TRBJ2-2
V: TRBV15
size: -
D: -
CDR3: CATSRDRQARGTGELFF
DNA: TGTGCCACCAGCAGAGATCGACAGGCGAGAGGGACCGGGGAGCTGTTTTTT

J: TRBJ2-5
V: TRBV14
size: -
D: -
CDR3: CASSQPGFYQETQYF
DNA: TGTGCCAGCAGCCAGCCGGGGTTCTACCAAGAGACCCAGTACTTC

J: TRBJ1-2
V: TRBV9
size: -
D: -
CDR3: CASSVDSHYGYTF
DNA: TGTGCCAGCAGCGTAGACTCCCACTATGGCTACACCTTC

J: TRBJ2-5
V: TRBV11-1
size: -
D: TRBD1
CDR3: CASSPGQGEETQYF
DNA: TGTGCCAGCAGCCCGGGACAGGGCGAAGAGACCCAGTACTTC

J: TRBJ2-3
V: TRBV7-2
size: -
D: TRBD2
CDR3: CASSLQLAGDGDTQYF
DNA: TGTGCCAGCAGCTTACAACTAGCGGGGGATGGAGATACGCAGTATTTT

J: TRBJ2-5
V: TRBV5-4
size: -
D: -
CDR3: CASSQNSGGETQYF
DNA: TGTGCCAGCAGTCAAAACAGCGGCGGGGAGACCCAGTACTTC

J: TRBJ1-5
V: TRBV15
size: -
D: TRBD1
CDR3: CATSRGGQTRWPQHF
DNA: TGTGCCACCAGCAGAGGGGGACAGACTCGGTGGCCCCAGCATTTT

J: TRBJ2-1
V: TRBV1
size: -
D: -
CDR3: CTSSRVCRENSNEQFF
DNA: TGCACCAGCAGTCGAGTCTGCCGGGAGAACAGCAATGAGCAGTTCTTC

J: TRBJ2-3
V: TRBV18
size: -
D: TRBD2
CDR3: CASSPLAGGTDTQYF
DNA: TGTGCCAGCTCACCACTAGCGGGGGGCACAGATACGCAGTATTTT

J: TRBJ1-5
V: TRBV15
size: -
D: TRBD1
CDR3: CATSRDYPRAGGDQPQHF
DNA: TGTGCCACCAGCAGAGATTACCCGAGGGCAGGGGGCGATCAGCCCCAGCATTTT

J: TRBJ1-2
V: TRBV6-4
size: -
D: TRBD1
CDR3: CALLGQGGYGYTF
DNA: TGTGCCCTACTGGGACAGGGAGGGTATGGCTACACCTTC

J: TRBJ2-7
V: TRBV6-1
size: once
D: TRBD1
CDR3: CASSGLGQGNYEQYF
DNA: TGTGCCAGCAGTGGCCTGGGACAGGGGAACTACGAGCAGTACTTC

J: TRBJ2-5
V: TRBV4-3
size: once
D: -
CDR3: CASSQDWRVVGQETQYF
DNA: TGCGCCAGCAGCCAAGATTGGAGGGTAGTAGGACAAGAGACCCAGTACTTC

J: TRBJ2-3
V: TRBV21-1
size: -
D: -
CDR3: CASSKGSAPDTQYF
DNA: TGTGCCAGCAGCAAAGGTAGCGCCCCAGATACGCAGTATTTT

J: TRBJ1-1
V: TRBV19
size: -
D: TRBD1
CDR3: CASSRDRNTEAFF
DNA: TGTGCCAGTAGTAGGGACAGGAACACTGAAGCTTTCTTT

J: TRBJ1-5
V: TRBV5-1
size: -
D: -
CDR3: CASSPRLGDQPQHF
DNA: TGCGCCAGCAGCCCCCGTCTGGGAGATCAGCCCCAGCATTTT

J: TRBJ1-3
V: TRBV5-4
size: -
D: -
CDR3: CASSLGQSGNTIYF
DNA: TGTGCCAGCAGCTTGGGGCAGTCTGGAAACACCATATATTTT